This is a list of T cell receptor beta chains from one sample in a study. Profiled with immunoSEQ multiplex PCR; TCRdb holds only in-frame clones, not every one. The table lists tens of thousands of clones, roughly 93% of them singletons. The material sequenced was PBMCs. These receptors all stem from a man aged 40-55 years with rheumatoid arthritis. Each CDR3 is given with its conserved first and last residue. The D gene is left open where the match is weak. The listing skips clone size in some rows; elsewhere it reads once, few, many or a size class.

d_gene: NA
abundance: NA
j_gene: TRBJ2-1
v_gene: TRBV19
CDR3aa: CASSTPSPSSYNEQFF
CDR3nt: TGTGCCAGTAGTACCCCGAGTCCAAGCTCCTACAATGAGCAGTTCTTC

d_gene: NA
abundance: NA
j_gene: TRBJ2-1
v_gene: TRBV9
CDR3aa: CASSVVPGKGNNEQFF
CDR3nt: TGTGCCAGCAGCGTAGTCCCGGGAAAAGGTAACAATGAGCAGTTCTTC

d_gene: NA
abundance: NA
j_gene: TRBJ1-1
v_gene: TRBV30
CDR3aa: CAWSRGSNTEAFF
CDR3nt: TGTGCCTGGAGCCGGGGGTCGAACACTGAAGCTTTCTTT

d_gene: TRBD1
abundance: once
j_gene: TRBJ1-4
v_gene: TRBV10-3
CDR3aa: CAIRPGQAAGTNEKLFF
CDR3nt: TGTGCCATCAGGCCGGGACAGGCGGCAGGGACTAATGAAAAACTGTTTTTT

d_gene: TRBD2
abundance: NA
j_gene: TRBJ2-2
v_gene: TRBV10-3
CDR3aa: CATRGLGYTGELFF
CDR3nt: TGTGCCACGAGGGGACTAGGATACACCGGGGAGCTGTTTTTT

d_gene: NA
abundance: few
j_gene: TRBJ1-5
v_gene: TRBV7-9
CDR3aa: CASSLGGDPYQPQHF
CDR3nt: TGTGCCAGCAGCTTAGGGGGAGATCCCTATCAGCCCCAGCATTTT

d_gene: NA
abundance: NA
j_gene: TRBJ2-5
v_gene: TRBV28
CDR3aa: CASTTGGGGAETQYF
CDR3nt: TGTGCCAGCACCACGGGCGGAGGGGGCGCAGAGACCCAGTACTTC

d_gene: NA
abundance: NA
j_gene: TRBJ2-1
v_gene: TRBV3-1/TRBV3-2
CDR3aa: CASSQGTVVWNGQFF
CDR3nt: TGTGCCAGCAGCCAAGGAACGGTGGTCTGGAACGGGCAGTTCTTC

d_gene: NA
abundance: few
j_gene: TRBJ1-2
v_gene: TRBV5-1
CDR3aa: CASSFGEHYGYTF
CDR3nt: TGCGCCAGCAGCTTCGGGGAGCACTATGGCTACACCTTC

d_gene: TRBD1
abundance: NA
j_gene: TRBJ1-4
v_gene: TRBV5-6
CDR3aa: CASSLAPRTQGRTNEKLFF
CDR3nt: TGTGCCAGCAGCTTGGCTCCCCGGACACAGGGGAGGACTAATGAAAAACTGTTTTTT

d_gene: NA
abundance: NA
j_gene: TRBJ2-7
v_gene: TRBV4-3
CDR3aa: CASSQDSSGGYEQYF
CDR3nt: TGCGCCAGCAGCCAAGATTCCAGCGGTGGCTACGAGCAGTACTTC

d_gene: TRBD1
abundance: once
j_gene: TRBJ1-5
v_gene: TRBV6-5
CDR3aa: CASSPRQGSQPQHF
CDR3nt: TGTGCCAGCAGCCCCAGACAGGGAAGTCAGCCCCAGCATTTT

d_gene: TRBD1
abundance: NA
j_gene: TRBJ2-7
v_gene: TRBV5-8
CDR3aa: CGWDRGSYEQYF
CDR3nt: TGTGGCTGGGACAGGGGGTCCTACGAGCAGTACTTC

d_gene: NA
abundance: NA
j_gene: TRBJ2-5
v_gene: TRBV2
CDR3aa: CASSVVQERETQYF
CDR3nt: TGTGCCAGCAGTGTGGTACAGGAGAGAGAGACCCAGTACTTC

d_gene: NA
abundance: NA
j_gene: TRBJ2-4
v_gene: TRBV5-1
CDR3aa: CATSLRQGGIQYF
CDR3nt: TGCGCCACCTCCTTACGACAGGGAGGCATTCAGTACTTC

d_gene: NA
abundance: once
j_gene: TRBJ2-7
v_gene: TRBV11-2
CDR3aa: CASSLEVGTTYEQYF
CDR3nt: TGTGCCAGCAGCTTAGAAGTGGGGACAACCTACGAGCAGTACTTC

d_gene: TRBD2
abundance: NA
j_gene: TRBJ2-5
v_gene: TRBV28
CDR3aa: CASSPWTSGRANQETQYF
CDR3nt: TGTGCCAGCAGTCCCTGGACTAGCGGGAGGGCCAACCAAGAGACCCAGTACTTC

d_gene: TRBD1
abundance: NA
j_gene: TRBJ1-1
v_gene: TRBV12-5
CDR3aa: CASGPRDRGLGEAFF
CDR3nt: TGTGCTAGTGGTCCGAGGGACAGGGGATTGGGTGAAGCTTTCTTT

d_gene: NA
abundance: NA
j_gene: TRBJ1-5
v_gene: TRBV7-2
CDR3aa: CASSLQSYSNQPQHF
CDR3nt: TGTGCCAGCAGCTTGCAATCATATAGCAATCAGCCCCAGCATTTT

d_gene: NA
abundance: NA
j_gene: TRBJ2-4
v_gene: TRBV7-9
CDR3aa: CASSPTSRGAKNIQYF
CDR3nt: TGTGCCAGCAGCCCCACGAGTCGGGGAGCCAAAAACATTCAGTACTTC

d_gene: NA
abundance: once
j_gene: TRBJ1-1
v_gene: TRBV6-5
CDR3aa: CASSRLGNTEAFF
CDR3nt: TGTGCCAGCAGTCGGTTGGGGAACACTGAAGCTTTCTTT

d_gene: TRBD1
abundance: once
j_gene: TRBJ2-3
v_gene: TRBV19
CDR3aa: CASSSLRTGGADTQYF
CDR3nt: TGTGCCAGTAGTTCGTTGAGGACAGGGGGCGCAGATACGCAGTATTTT

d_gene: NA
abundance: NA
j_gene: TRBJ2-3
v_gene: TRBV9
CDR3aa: CASSVVTGRTDTQYF
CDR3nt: TGTGCCAGCAGCGTAGTAACAGGCCGCACAGATACGCAGTATTTT

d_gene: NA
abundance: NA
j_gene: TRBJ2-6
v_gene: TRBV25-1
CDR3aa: CASRGGLRSNVLTF
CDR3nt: TGTGCCAGCAGAGGGGGATTGAGGTCCAACGTCCTGACTTTC

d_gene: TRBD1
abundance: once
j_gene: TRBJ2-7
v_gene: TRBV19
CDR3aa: CASSIQGAWYEQYF
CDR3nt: TGTGCCAGTAGTATACAGGGGGCCTGGTACGAGCAGTACTTC

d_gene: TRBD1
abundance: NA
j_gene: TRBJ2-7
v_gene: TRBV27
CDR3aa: CASSRDRGFGFYEQYF
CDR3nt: TGTGCCAGCAGTCGGGACAGGGGGTTCGGGTTTTACGAGCAGTACTTC

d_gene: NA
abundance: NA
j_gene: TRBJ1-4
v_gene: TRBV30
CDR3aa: CAWRLRADEKLFF
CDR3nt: TGTGCCTGGAGGTTAAGGGCCGATGAAAAACTGTTTTTT

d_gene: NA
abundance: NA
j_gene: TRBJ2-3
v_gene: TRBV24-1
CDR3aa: CATSGHVTDTQYF
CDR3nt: TGTGCCACCTCAGGACACGTCACAGATACGCAGTATTTT

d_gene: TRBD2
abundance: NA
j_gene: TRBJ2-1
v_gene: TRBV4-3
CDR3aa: CASSQAPGGEQFF
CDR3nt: TGCGCCAGCAGCCAAGCCCCGGGAGGGGAGCAGTTCTTC

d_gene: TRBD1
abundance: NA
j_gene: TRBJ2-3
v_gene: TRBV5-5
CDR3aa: CASSFVTGPDTQYF
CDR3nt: TGTGCCAGCAGCTTTGTGACAGGGCCAGATACGCAGTATTTT

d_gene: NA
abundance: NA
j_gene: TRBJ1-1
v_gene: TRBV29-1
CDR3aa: CSGWELGTEAFF
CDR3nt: TGCAGCGGATGGGAGCTTGGCACTGAAGCTTTCTTT

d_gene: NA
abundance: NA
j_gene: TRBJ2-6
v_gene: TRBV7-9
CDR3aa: CASSLHLRVSGSGANVLTF
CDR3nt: TGTGCCAGCAGCTTACATCTGAGAGTATCGGGTTCTGGGGCCAACGTCCTGACTTTC

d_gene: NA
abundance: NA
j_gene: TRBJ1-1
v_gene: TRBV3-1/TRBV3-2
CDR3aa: CASGPFAEGTEAFF
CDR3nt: TGTGCCAGCGGCCCTTTCGCGGAGGGAACTGAAGCTTTCTTT

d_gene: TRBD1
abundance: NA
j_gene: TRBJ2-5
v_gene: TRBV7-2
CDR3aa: CASSPDRVETQYF
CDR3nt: TGTGCCAGCAGCCCTGACAGGGTAGAGACCCAGTACTTC

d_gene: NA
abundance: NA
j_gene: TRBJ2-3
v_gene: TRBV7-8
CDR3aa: CASSDRTTGADTQYF
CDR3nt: TGTGCCAGCAGCGACCGGACAACGGGGGCAGATACGCAGTATTTT

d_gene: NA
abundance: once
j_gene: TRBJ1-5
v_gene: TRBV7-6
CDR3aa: CASSLGSLEPQHF
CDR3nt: TGTGCCAGCAGCTTAGGGTCCCTTGAGCCCCAGCATTTT

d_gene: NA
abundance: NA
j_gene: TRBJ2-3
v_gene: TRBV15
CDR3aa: CATSRPRPSTDTQYF
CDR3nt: TGTGCCACCAGCAGACCACGTCCCTCAACAGATACGCAGTATTTT

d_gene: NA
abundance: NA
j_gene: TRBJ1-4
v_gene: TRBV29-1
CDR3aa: CSVAEEKLFF
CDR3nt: TGCAGCGTTGCTGAGGAAAAACTGTTTTTT